This TCR beta chain was obtained from a study of T cells of healthy individuals. The V gene end was trimmed by 0 bases and the J gene end by 9 bases; junction bases not matched to a gene: 7. The length of the CDR3 is 15 residues. Germline CDR1 and CDR2: SGHRS and YFSETQ. This clonotype was recorded a few times. TCRdb reprocessed the 5' RACE reads via MiXCR and lists one record per CDR3 protein. The sample has approximately 100,000 distinct CDR3 sequences; 15% to 20% are singletons. This receptor was identified in a human donor in good health. This chain links TRBV5-1 with TRBJ2-1; 9 bases map to TRBD1. CDR3 nucleotides: TGCGCCAGCAGCTTGGCGGGACAGGGCTGGGGTGAGCAGTTCTTC. Translated: CASSLAGQGWGEQFF.